A selection of T cell receptor beta chains follows, all from one sample in a study of shared clonotypes between healthy human individuals. Clones were read by immunoSEQ multiplex PCR, and TCRdb kept only the in-frame ones, dropping some. The table records around 1.4 million clones, 98% of them present only once. The sample taken for sequencing was naive CD4+ T cells sorted from blood. The source of these receptors is a man aged 25-40 years in good health. The CDR3 runs from the conserved cysteine through the conserved F or W. Fields, in order: D gene, V gene, clone size, J gene, CDR3 DNA, CDR3 protein. D genes are given only for firm matches. Size values are once, few and many counts, or a class for expanded clones, and some rows have none.

d_call: TRBD1; v_call: TRBV9; clone_size: -; j_call: TRBJ2-1; cdr3_nt: TGTGCCAGCAGCGCTGGACTCGGACAGGGATCCTACAATGAGCAGTTCTTC; cdr3_aa: CASSAGLGQGSYNEQFF
d_call: TRBD1; v_call: TRBV7-9; clone_size: -; j_call: TRBJ1-2; cdr3_nt: TGTGCCAGCAGCACCCGACAGGGGTCTTTTGGCTACACCTTC; cdr3_aa: CASSTRQGSFGYTF
d_call: -; v_call: TRBV4-2; clone_size: -; j_call: TRBJ1-5; cdr3_nt: TGTGCCAGCAGCCAAGATCAGGGTAGCAATCAGCCCCAGCATTTT; cdr3_aa: CASSQDQGSNQPQHF
d_call: TRBD2; v_call: TRBV19; clone_size: -; j_call: TRBJ2-1; cdr3_nt: TGTGCCAGTAGTATAAAATGGGTAGGCGGGAGGAGGGACAATGAGCAGTTCTTC; cdr3_aa: CASSIKWVGGRRDNEQFF
d_call: -; v_call: TRBV18; clone_size: -; j_call: TRBJ1-2; cdr3_nt: TGTGCCAGCTCACCACCAGAGGGCTTGTTGGCTGGCTACACCTTC; cdr3_aa: CASSPPEGLLAGYTF
d_call: -; v_call: TRBV5-8; clone_size: -; j_call: TRBJ2-2; cdr3_nt: TGTGCCAGCAGCCGACTGAACACCGGGGAGCTGTTTTTT; cdr3_aa: CASSRLNTGELFF
d_call: TRBD1; v_call: TRBV6-1; clone_size: -; j_call: TRBJ1-2; cdr3_nt: TGTGCCAGCAGTGAAACAGGGGGCTTTGGCTACACCTTC; cdr3_aa: CASSETGGFGYTF
d_call: -; v_call: TRBV11-2; clone_size: -; j_call: TRBJ1-2; cdr3_nt: TGTGCCAGCAGCCATCCCATAACGGGGGACTATGGCTACACCTTC; cdr3_aa: CASSHPITGDYGYTF
d_call: -; v_call: TRBV9; clone_size: once; j_call: TRBJ2-2; cdr3_nt: TGTGCCAGCAGCGTAGTAGGAGGGTCGAGCGGGGAGCTGTTTTTT; cdr3_aa: CASSVVGGSSGELFF
d_call: -; v_call: TRBV2; clone_size: -; j_call: TRBJ1-2; cdr3_nt: TGTGCCAGCAGCAGAGACAGCCTTTATGGCTACACCTTC; cdr3_aa: CASSRDSLYGYTF
d_call: -; v_call: TRBV2; clone_size: -; j_call: TRBJ1-5; cdr3_nt: TGTGCCAGCGGGGGACGGGATTTTTTTCAGCCCCAGCATTTT; cdr3_aa: CASGGRDFFQPQHF
d_call: -; v_call: TRBV7-2; clone_size: -; j_call: TRBJ2-3; cdr3_nt: TGTGCCAGCAGCGATCACCGGCCCTATCGGGGCACAGATACGCAGTATTTT; cdr3_aa: CASSDHRPYRGTDTQYF
d_call: TRBD2; v_call: TRBV7-8; clone_size: -; j_call: TRBJ2-1; cdr3_nt: TGTGCCAGCAGCTTAGTGCGAGCGGGAGTCTACAATGAGCAGTTCTTC; cdr3_aa: CASSLVRAGVYNEQFF
d_call: -; v_call: TRBV19; clone_size: -; j_call: TRBJ1-1; cdr3_nt: TGTGCCAGTAGGTGGATTACAGAGCCGAACACTGAAGCTTTCTTT; cdr3_aa: CASRWITEPNTEAFF
d_call: -; v_call: TRBV11-3; clone_size: -; j_call: TRBJ2-5; cdr3_nt: TGTGCCAGCAGCTTAGGCGGGGTTAACCAAGAGACCCAGTACTTC; cdr3_aa: CASSLGGVNQETQYF
d_call: -; v_call: TRBV28; clone_size: -; j_call: TRBJ1-2; cdr3_nt: TGTGCCAGCAGTACACCCGGACAGATAAACTATGGCTACACCTTC; cdr3_aa: CASSTPGQINYGYTF
d_call: -; v_call: TRBV18; clone_size: -; j_call: TRBJ1-2; cdr3_nt: TGTGCCAGCTCACGCGAAGAACTGGGATTTGGCTACACCTTC; cdr3_aa: CASSREELGFGYTF
d_call: TRBD2; v_call: TRBV29-1; clone_size: -; j_call: TRBJ2-1; cdr3_nt: TGCAGCGCCCCAGGCGCGGGAGCCTTTGGTGAGCAGTTCTTC; cdr3_aa: CSAPGAGAFGEQFF
d_call: -; v_call: TRBV6-1; clone_size: -; j_call: TRBJ2-3; cdr3_nt: TGTGCCAGCAGTGTCAGGGTTACAGATACGCAGTATTTT; cdr3_aa: CASSVRVTDTQYF
d_call: -; v_call: TRBV5-8; clone_size: -; j_call: TRBJ2-2; cdr3_nt: TGTGCCAGCATCCTTCGGGATTCGAACACCGGGGAGCTGTTTTTT; cdr3_aa: CASILRDSNTGELFF
d_call: TRBD1; v_call: TRBV7-8; clone_size: -; j_call: TRBJ2-4; cdr3_nt: TGTGCCAGCGGCCAAGAGGGGGCGGCCAAAAACATTCAGTACTTC; cdr3_aa: CASGQEGAAKNIQYF
d_call: -; v_call: TRBV15; clone_size: -; j_call: TRBJ2-7; cdr3_nt: TGTGCCACCAGCAGGGACGAGTACTACGAGCAGTACTTC; cdr3_aa: CATSRDEYYEQYF
d_call: TRBD2; v_call: TRBV5-1; clone_size: -; j_call: TRBJ2-3; cdr3_nt: TGCGCCAGCAGCTTGGAACTAGCGGGATCTAGCACAGATACGCAGTATTTT; cdr3_aa: CASSLELAGSSTDTQYF
d_call: -; v_call: TRBV19; clone_size: once; j_call: TRBJ1-1; cdr3_nt: TGTGCCAGTAGATCGAACACTGAAGCTTTCTTT; cdr3_aa: CASRSNTEAFF
d_call: TRBD1; v_call: TRBV18; clone_size: -; j_call: TRBJ2-3; cdr3_nt: TGTGCCAGCTCACCACCGGGACAGGGCCCAGATACGCAGTATTTT; cdr3_aa: CASSPPGQGPDTQYF